This T cell receptor beta chain was captured in a study of blood T cell repertoires in COVID-19. Sequenced by immunoSEQ multiplex PCR; TCRdb stores in-frame clones only, minus some. Of 250,000 to 350,000 clones listed, approximately 88% are singletons. Participants spanned ages about 18 to 100 years and resided in about two dozen US areas. Clinical histories supplied by participants themselves formed the basis of cohort assignment. Per germline, CDR1 MDHEN and CDR2 SYDVKM. The CDR3 runs to 14 residues. The ends were cut back, 6 bases at V and 7 bases at J, with 16 bases in the middle. The clonotype comes from a woman aged 40 to 50 who had recovered from COVID-19. This chain links TRBV28 with TRBJ1-5; possibly TRBD1 for D (5 bases). Sequences were obtained from PBMCs or T cells enriched from blood (not recorded which). CDR3 sequence: CASRGPGFRQPQHF. CDR3 DNA: TGTGCCAGCAGGGGGCCAGGTTTTCGGCAGCCCCAGCATTTT.